The clone carrying this TCR beta chain was seen only a few times. Genomic DNA provided the template from which TCR beta VDJ and CDR3 profiles were obtained. TCRdb fed the reads into MiXCR, producing one record per CDR3 protein. The sample has some 180,000 distinct CDR3 sequences, 63% seen once. This entry belongs to a study of CD8+CD57+ T cells in acquired aplastic anemia. Patients selected for sequencing had displayed CD8+CD57+ cell expansion by flow cytometry. V was clipped by 3 bases and J by 0 bases, with 9 bases between them. Germline V gene sequence: CDR1 SGDLS, CDR2 YYNGEE. The CDR3 loop spans 14 amino acids.

V usage is TRBV9 and J usage is TRBJ1-1; D unresolved. The specimen sequenced was sorted CD4+, CD8+, or CD8+CD57+ T cells (not recorded which) from PBMCs. This sequence was found in a human donor with aplastic anemia. CDR3 region: CASSEDELNTEAFF. The DNA for the CDR3 is TGTGCCAGCAGCGAGGACGAGCTGAACACTGAAGCTTTCTTT.